This passage covers 21 T cell receptor beta chains from one sample sequenced in a study of T cell clones after liver transplantation. Produced via immunoSEQ multiplex PCR; TCRdb's table is partial and in-frame only. The table lists about 33,000 clones, 90% to 95% of them singletons. The sample here was CD8+ T cells from blood, taken 12 months after liver transplant. These receptors were taken from a human patient who received a liver transplant. Some T cells may originate from the graft donor.

The chain recombines TRBV7-8 with TRBJ2-3, with a possible D match to TRBD2 (6 bases). V lost 3 bases to trimming and J lost 2 bases, with 9 bases between them. Germline V gives CDR1 SGHVS, CDR2 FQNEAQ. The CDR3 runs to 14 residues. CDR3 bases: TGTGCCAGCAGCTTTGCGGGGTACACAGATACGCAGTATTTT. Translated, it gives CASSFAGYTDTQYF.

This chain uses TRBV2 with TRBJ2-5; D is unresolved. This CDR3 has 13 amino acids. Germline V gene data show CDR1 as SNHLY and CDR2 as FYNNEI. V was clipped by 4 bases and J by 2 bases, with 8 bases between them. The CDR3 here is CASSGYLQETQYF. CDR3 DNA: TGTGCCAGCAGTGGGTACTTACAAGAGACCCAGTACTTC.

The count of this clone is one. The chain carries TRBV6-6 and TRBJ1-5; D unresolved. Germline CDR1 is MNHNY and CDR2 is SVGAGI (reference sequence). The CDR3 extends over 11 amino acids. V was shortened by 5 bases and J by 11 bases, with 10 bases between the two germline ends. In DNA form, the CDR3 reads TGTGCCAGCAGTCTCAGCGGGTCCCAGCATTTT. This encodes CASSLSGSQHF.

The chain uses TRBV29-1 and TRBJ1-4, with 7 positions matching TRBD1. CDR1 SQVTM and CDR2 ANQGSEA come from the germline V gene. V shed 6 bases, J shed 5 bases, and the junction held 6 bases outside the gene matches. This CDR3 contains 13 residues. Written as DNA, the CDR3 is TGCAGCGTCCGGACAGGAGGAAATGAAAAACTGTTTTTT. Translation gives CSVRTGGNEKLFF.

The chain employs TRBV28 and TRBJ1-3, with a possible D match to TRBD1 (6 bases). V was cut by 6 bases and J by 3 bases, with 15 bases left in between. Germline V gene lookup returns CDR1 MDHEN and CDR2 SYDVKM. The CDR3 covers 15 residues. The DNA for the CDR3 is TGTGCCAGCAGGCTCACAGGGTTGGATGGAAACACCATATATTTT. Translating gives CASRLTGLDGNTIYF.

The chain has TRBV7-9 and TRBJ2-7; 9 nucleotides align to TRBD1. Germline lookup yields CDR1 SEHNR and CDR2 FQNEAQ (reference sequence). J gave up 2 bases and V 5 bases, and 7 bases lay outside the gene matches. This CDR3 is built from 15 residues. For the CDR3, the DNA is TGTGCCAGCAGCCCTACTGGGACAGGGCCCTACGAGCAGTACTTC. Its translation is CASSPTGTGPYEQYF.

This chain connects TRBV14 to TRBJ2-7; 8 bases line up with TRBD1. Germline CDR1 SGHDN, CDR2 FVKESK. The CDR3 length is 14 residues. J lost 4 bases, V lost 5 bases, and 7 bases had no gene match. CDR3 amino acids: CASSSPGGPYEQYF. Here the CDR3 DNA reads TGTGCCAGCAGCTCACCAGGGGGCCCTTACGAGCAGTACTTC. Variable domain in full (rest from reference TRBV14 and TRBJ2-7): EAGVTQFPSHSVIEKGQTVTLRCDPISGHDNLYWYRRVMGKEIKFLLHFVKESKQDESGMPNNRFLAERTGGTYSTLKVQPAELEDSGVYFCASSSPGGPYEQYFGPGTRLTVT.

In regard to this clone: A junction boundary mismatches the germline segment, possibly from a read error. The rearrangement joins TRBV29-1 to TRBJ2-7; TRBD2 agrees at 7 bases. The V gene's germline CDR1 is SQVTM and CDR2 ANQGSEA. The CDR3 loop spans 12 amino acids. This CDR3 reads CSVGRASFEQYF. DNA of the CDR3: TGCAGCGTAGGGAGGGCGTCCTTCGAGCAGTACTTC.

This clone appeared once. The chain couples TRBV6-5 to TRBJ1-1; D gene ambiguous. The V end lost 0 bases, the J end lost 8 bases, and 13 bases lay between the germline ends. Germline CDR1 and CDR2: MNHEY and SVGAGI. CDR3 length equals 14 residues. This CDR3 is CASSYSAEAGEAFF. Here the CDR3 DNA reads TGTGCCAGCAGTTACTCGGCGGAGGCTGGGGAAGCTTTCTTT.

This rearrangement joins TRBV5-1 to TRBJ1-5; 9 bases map to TRBD1. This CDR3 region has 14 residues. Germline CDR1 SGHRS, CDR2 YFSETQ. J lost 6 bases, V lost 0 bases, and 1 base had no gene match. The CDR3 protein is CASSLVGQGQPQHF. CDR3 in DNA: TGCGCCAGCAGCTTGGTGGGACAGGGTCAGCCCCAGCATTTT.

This chain links TRBV7-3 with TRBJ2-1; 7 bases align to TRBD2. Germline-derived CDR1 and CDR2 are SGHTA and FQGTGA. The V gene end was trimmed by 1 base and the J gene end by 2 bases; junction bases not matched to a gene: 2. This CDR3 comprises 15 residues. CDR3 in amino acids: CASSLIRGAYNEQFF. The DNA for the CDR3 is TGTGCCAGCAGCTTAATACGGGGGGCCTACAATGAGCAGTTCTTC.

The chain is built from TRBV7-6 and TRBJ2-7, with 10 bases identical to TRBD2. The CDR3 has 15 residues. Germline V gives CDR1 SGHVS, CDR2 FNYEAQ. The V gene end was trimmed by 4 bases and the J gene end by 2 bases; junction bases not matched to a gene: 5. The CDR3 DNA is TGTGCCAGCAGCTCCCGAGCGGGAGGGGCCTACGAGCAGTACTTC. It is translated as CASSSRAGGAYEQYF.

V gene TRBV6-5 combines with J gene TRBJ2-7; D unresolved. V lost 2 bases and J 7 bases, leaving 21 bases between the germline ends. Germline V gives CDR1 MNHEY, CDR2 SVGAGI. The CDR3 extends over 16 amino acids. The CDR3 nucleotides are TGTGCCAGCAGTTACGGCGGCATCCGGGCTTCTCGGGAGCAGTACTTC. As protein: CASSYGGIRASREQYF.

The chain combines TRBV4-2 with TRBJ2-7, with D possibly being TRBD1 (5 bases). This CDR3 spans 13 amino acids. Deletions cut 3 bases from V and 3 bases from J, with 9 bases between. Germline CDR1 reads LGHNA; CDR2 reads YNFKEQ. CDR3 coding DNA: TGTGCCAGCAGCCAGGAACAGGTCTACGAGCAGTACTTC. Amino acid sequence: CASSQEQVYEQYF.

J is TRBJ2-2 and V is TRBV4-3, with 7 bases identical to TRBD2. The CDR3 loop spans 14 amino acids. Germline V gives CDR1 LGHNA, CDR2 YSLEER. Trimming took 4 bases from V and 6 from J; bases not matched to a gene: 5. CDR3 in DNA: TGCGCCAGCAGCCCCGGACTAGTCTCCGGGGAGCTGTTTTTT. Its translation: CASSPGLVSGELFF.

The V gene is TRBV9, the J gene TRBJ2-7; D remains ambiguous. The ends were cut back, 0 bases at V and 3 bases at J, with 10 bases in the middle. CDR3 length equals 14 residues. Germline V CDR1 and CDR2: SGDLS, YYNGEE. The CDR3 spells CASSVGGFSYEQYF. CDR3 DNA sequence: TGTGCCAGCAGCGTAGGAGGTTTCAGCTACGAGCAGTACTTC.

The gene calls are TRBV30 and TRBJ2-7; 11 positions agree with TRBD2. Germline assignment: CDR1 GTSNPN and CDR2 SVGIG (reference sequence). The V gene end was trimmed by 5 bases and the J gene end by 3 bases; junction bases not matched to a gene: 6. The CDR3 covers 14 residues. In DNA form, the CDR3 reads TGTGCCTGGGACACCGGGACTAGCGGCTACGAGCAGTACTTC. Protein product: CAWDTGTSGYEQYF.

The chain carries TRBV7-9 and TRBJ2-7, with D tentatively TRBD1 (6 bases). The germline V gene encodes CDR1 SEHNR and CDR2 FQNEAQ (reference sequence). The length of the CDR3 is 13 residues. V lost 5 bases to trimming and J lost 0 bases, with 8 bases between them. Here the CDR3 DNA reads TGTGCCAGCAGCCCAGGGGTCTCCTACGAGCAGTACTTC. This sequence encodes CASSPGVSYEQYF.

This sequence joins TRBV11-2 and TRBJ2-5, with TRBD2 as a possible D gene (5 bases). Germline-derived CDR1 and CDR2 are SGHAT and FQNNGV. The V end lost 4 bases, the J end lost 5 bases, and 20 bases lay between the germline ends. The CDR3 consists of 16 residues. CDR3 DNA sequence: TGTGCCAGCAGCTCCGGGGTCCTAGGGAGAGGGGAGACCCAGTACTTC. It translates to CASSSGVLGRGETQYF.

This chain links TRBV5-1 with TRBJ1-1, with 11 bases aligning to TRBD1. This CDR3 is built from 16 residues. V lost 1 base and J lost 2; bases outside the gene matches: 4. Per germline, CDR1 SGHRS and CDR2 YFSETQ. This CDR3 reads CASSLSRTGGNTEAFF. The CDR3 DNA follows: TGCGCCAGCAGCTTGTCCAGGACAGGGGGCAACACTGAAGCTTTCTTT.

The chain links TRBV28 to TRBJ1-3, with 7 bases lining up with TRBD1. The CDR3 is 17 amino acids. The V and J ends lost 1 base and 0 bases, in that order; junction bases with no gene match: 6. In germline, CDR1 is MDHEN, CDR2 SYDVKM. The CDR3 DNA is TGTGCCAGCAGTTTATTTATAGGACAGGTCTCTGGAAACACCATATATTTT. Translated, it gives CASSLFIGQVSGNTIYF. The variable domain in full, with the rest retrieved from reference TRBV28 and TRBJ1-3, is DVKVTQSSRYLVKRTGEKVFLECVQDMDHENMFWYRQDPGLGLRLIYFSYDVKMKEKGDIPEGYSVSREKKERFSLILESASTNQTSMYLCASSLFIGQVSGNTIYFGEGSWLTVV.